This T cell receptor (beta chain) comes out of a study of OX40 agonist ivuxolimab in advanced cancers. Study-level information: Patients receiving dose escalation had hepatocellular carcinoma, melanoma, renal cell or head and neck cancer. A mean age of roughly 62 years, range about 20 to 79, was recorded, and 70% to 85% were male.

Assay used: immunoSEQ multiplex PCR; TCRdb lists only in-frame clones, some missing. Among around 11,000 clones listed, over 60% were seen once. Germline lookup yields CDR1 MNHEY and CDR2 SMNVEV (reference sequence). The length of the CDR3 is 12 residues. The V segment lost 9 bases and the J segment 2 bases; nucleotides outside the gene matches: 3. This chain joins TRBV27 and TRBJ2-7; 8 bases are shared with TRBD1. This receptor was obtained from an adult with an advanced solid tumor such as melanoma, head and neck, liver or kidney cancer. The material was CD4+ or CD8+ T cells sorted from blood, obtained in a trial of the OX40 agonist ivuxolimab. CDR3 coding DNA: TGTGCCAGTGGGACAGGAGCCTACGAGCAGTACTTC. This sequence encodes CASGTGAYEQYF.